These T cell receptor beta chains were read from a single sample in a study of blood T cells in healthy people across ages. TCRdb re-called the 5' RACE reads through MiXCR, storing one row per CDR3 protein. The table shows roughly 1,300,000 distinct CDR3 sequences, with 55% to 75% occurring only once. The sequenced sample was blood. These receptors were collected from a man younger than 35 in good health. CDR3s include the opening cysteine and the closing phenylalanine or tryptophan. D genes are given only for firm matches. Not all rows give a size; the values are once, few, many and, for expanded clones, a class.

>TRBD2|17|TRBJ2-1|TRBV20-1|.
TGCAGTGCTAGAGGGACTACTAGCGATTCGTGGTACAATGAGCAGTTCTTC
CSARGTTSDSWYNEQFF
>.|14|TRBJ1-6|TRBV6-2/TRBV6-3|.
TGTGCCAGCAACGACCCCCCCGGTAATTCACCCCTCCACTTT
CASNDPPGNSPLHF
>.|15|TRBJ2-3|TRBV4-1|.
TGCGCCAGCAGCCGATTAGTTATTAGCACAGATACGCAGTATTTT
CASSRLVISTDTQYF
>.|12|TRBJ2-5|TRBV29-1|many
TGCAGCGTTGAAGATGGGGGAGAGACCCAGTACTTC
CSVEDGGETQYF
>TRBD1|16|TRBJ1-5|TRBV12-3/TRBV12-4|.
TGTGCCAGCAGTCCGTACAGGGGCAGTGGCAATCAGCCCCAGCATTTT
CASSPYRGSGNQPQHF
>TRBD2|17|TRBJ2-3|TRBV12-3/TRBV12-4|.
TGTGCCAGCAGGCCCTTGACTAGCGGGAGGGTGGCAGATACGCAGTATTTT
CASRPLTSGRVADTQYF
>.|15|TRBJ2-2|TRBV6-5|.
TGTGCCAGCAGTTTTGGACAGACTTATACCGGGGAGCTGTTTTTT
CASSFGQTYTGELFF
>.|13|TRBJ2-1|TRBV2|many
TGTGCCAGCAGTCCCGGGGCCTACAATGAGCAGTTCTTC
CASSPGAYNEQFF
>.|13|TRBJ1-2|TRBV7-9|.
TGTGCCAGCAGTCATACACCCAAGGGTGGCTACACCTTC
CASSHTPKGGYTF
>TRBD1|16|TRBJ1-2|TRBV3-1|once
TGTGCCTGCAGCCAACACCGGGACAGGGCGCCCTATGGCTACACCTTC
CACSQHRDRAPYGYTF
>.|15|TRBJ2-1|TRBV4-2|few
TGTGCCAGCAGCCAAGGGGGGCTAGCCGCCACTGAGCAGTTCTTC
CASSQGGLAATEQFF
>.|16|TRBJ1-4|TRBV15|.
TGTGCCACCAGCAGAGATATGGCAGGGAGCAATGAAAAACTGTTTTTT
CATSRDMAGSNEKLFF
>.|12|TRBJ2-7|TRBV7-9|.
TGTGCCAAATTAGCGGACTCCTACGAGCAGTACTTC
CAKLADSYEQYF
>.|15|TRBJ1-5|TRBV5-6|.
TGTGCCAGCAGCTTCAGGGATCACTACAATCAGCCCCAGCATTTT
CASSFRDHYNQPQHF
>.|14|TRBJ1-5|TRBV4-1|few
TGCGCCAGCAGCCAAGATCACGCTTATCAGCCCCAGCATTTT
CASSQDHAYQPQHF
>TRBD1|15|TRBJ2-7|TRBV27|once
TGTGCCAGCAGTTCCCGACAGGGCCTCTCCTACGAGCAGTACTTC
CASSSRQGLSYEQYF
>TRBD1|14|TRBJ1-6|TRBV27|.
TGTGCCAGAATAAAACAGGGGGCGGGGTCACCCCTCCACTTT
CARIKQGAGSPLHF
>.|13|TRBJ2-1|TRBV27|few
TGTGCCAGCACGGTCGGCCCCTACAATGAGCAGTTCTTC
CASTVGPYNEQFF
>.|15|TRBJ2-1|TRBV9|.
TGTGCCAGCAGCGTAGCTTGGACAGAGGACAATGAGCAGTTCTTC
CASSVAWTEDNEQFF
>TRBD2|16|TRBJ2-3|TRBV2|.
TGTGCCAGCAGTGCATCAGCGGGGGGCAGCACAGATACGCAGTATTTT
CASSASAGGSTDTQYF
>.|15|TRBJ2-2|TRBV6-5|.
TGTGCCAGCAGCAACTCGAGATCCTTAGCCGGGGAGCTGTTTTTT
CASSNSRSLAGELFF
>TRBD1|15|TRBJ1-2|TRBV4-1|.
TGCGCCAGCAGTACGGGGGACAGACAAATCTATGGCTACACCTTC
CASSTGDRQIYGYTF
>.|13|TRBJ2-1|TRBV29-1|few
TGCAGCGCTGACCCTAGTAATGACAATGAGCAGTTCTTC
CSADPSNDNEQFF
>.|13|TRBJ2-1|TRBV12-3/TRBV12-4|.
TGTGCCAGCAGTTTAGCGCCCGGGACTGGTCTGTTCTTC
CASSLAPGTGLFF
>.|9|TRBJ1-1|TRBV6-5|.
TGTGCCGCGGGGACTGAAGCTTTCTTT
CAAGTEAFF
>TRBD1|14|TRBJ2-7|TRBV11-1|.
TGTGCCAGCAGCCTGGACAGGCGGCTGAACGAGCAGTACTTC
CASSLDRRLNEQYF
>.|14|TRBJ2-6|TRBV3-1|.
TGTGCCAGCAGGGAATTCCCCGGGGCCAACGTCCTGACTTTC
CASREFPGANVLTF
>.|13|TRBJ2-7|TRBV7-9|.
TGTGCCAGCAACGCAGCGGGTTGGGGCGAGCAGTACTTC
CASNAAGWGEQYF
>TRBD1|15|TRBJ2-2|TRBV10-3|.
TGTGCCATCTATTCCGGGACAGGGAACACCGGGGAGCTGTTTTTT
CAIYSGTGNTGELFF
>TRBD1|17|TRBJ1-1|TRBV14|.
TGTGCCAGCAGCCAAGATCGAAGACAGGGGATGAACACTGAAGCTTTCTTT
CASSQDRRQGMNTEAFF